This T cell receptor beta chain was identified during a study of shared clonotypes between healthy human individuals. Study information: The cohort had two women and three men, ages 18 to 49.

Genomic DNA of each subset was evenly split across several immunoSEQ plates. Study processing details: With immunoSEQ giving junction-only sequences and no quality scores, filtering differed. Profiling relied on immunoSEQ multiplex PCR, and the TCRdb table lists in-frame clones only, not all of them. That table supplies the V and J calls and clone size; D and trimming were determined from the DNA. In the table there are roughly 2.6 million clones, about 92% of which are singletons. The CDR3 is 15 residues long. Germline V gene lookup returns CDR1 LNHDA and CDR2 SQIVND (reference sequence). The V and J ends lost 6 bases and 1 base, in that order; junction bases with no gene match: 8.

The sequenced sample was naive CD4+ T cells sorted from blood. Subset specified: CD45RA+ positively selected. This receptor was identified in a man younger than 30 in good health. The chain links TRBV19 to TRBJ1-2; 7 bases fit TRBD1. CDR3 protein: CASSLGTAFNYGYTF. CDR3 DNA: TGTGCCAGTAGCCTGGGGACAGCCTTTAACTATGGCTACACCTTC.